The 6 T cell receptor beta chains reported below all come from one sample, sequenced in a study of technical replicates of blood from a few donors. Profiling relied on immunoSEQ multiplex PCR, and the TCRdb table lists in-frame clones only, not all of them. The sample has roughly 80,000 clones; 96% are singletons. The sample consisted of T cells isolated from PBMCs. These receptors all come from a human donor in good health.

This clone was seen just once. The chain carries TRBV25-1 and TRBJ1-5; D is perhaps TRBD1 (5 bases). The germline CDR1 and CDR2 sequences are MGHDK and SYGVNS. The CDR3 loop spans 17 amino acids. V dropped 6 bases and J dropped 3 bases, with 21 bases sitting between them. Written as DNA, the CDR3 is TGTGCCAGCAGCCGTAGTGGGGCGGAAGGGAACAATCAGCCCCAGCATTTT. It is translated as CASSRSGAEGNNQPQHF.

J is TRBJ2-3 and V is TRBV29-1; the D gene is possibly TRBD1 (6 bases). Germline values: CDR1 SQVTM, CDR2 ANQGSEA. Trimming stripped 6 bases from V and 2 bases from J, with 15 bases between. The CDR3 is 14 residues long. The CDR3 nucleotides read TGCAGCGTCTTACAGGGCTTTTCCACAGATACGCAGTATTTT. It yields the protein CSVLQGFSTDTQYF.

CDR3 sequence: CASSWTGASDTQYF. In DNA form, the CDR3 reads TGTGCCAGCAGCTGGACAGGGGCCTCAGATACGCAGTATTTT. The chain combines TRBV7-9 with TRBJ2-3, with 9 nucleotides matching TRBD1. Germline CDR1 reads SEHNR; CDR2 reads FQNEAQ (reference sequence). The ends lost 4 bases at V and 4 bases at J; junction bases unmatched: 3. The length of the CDR3 is 14 residues.

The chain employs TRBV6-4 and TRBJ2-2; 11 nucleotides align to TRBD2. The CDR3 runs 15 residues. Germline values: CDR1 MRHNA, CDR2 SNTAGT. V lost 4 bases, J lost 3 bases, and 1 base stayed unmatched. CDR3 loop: CASSAGLADTGELFF. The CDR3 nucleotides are TGTGCCAGCAGTGCGGGACTAGCGGACACCGGGGAGCTGTTTTTT.

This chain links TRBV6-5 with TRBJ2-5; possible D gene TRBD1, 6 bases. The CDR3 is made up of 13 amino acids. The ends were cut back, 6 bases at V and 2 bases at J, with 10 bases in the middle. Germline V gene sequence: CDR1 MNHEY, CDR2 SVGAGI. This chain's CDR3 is CASSPRGQETQYF. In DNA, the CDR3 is TGTGCCAGCAGCCCTAGGGGGCAAGAGACCCAGTACTTC.

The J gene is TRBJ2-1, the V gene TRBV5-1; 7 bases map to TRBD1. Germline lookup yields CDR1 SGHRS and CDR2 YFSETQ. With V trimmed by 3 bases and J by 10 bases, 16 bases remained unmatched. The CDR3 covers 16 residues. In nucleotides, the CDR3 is TGCGCCAGCAGCTGGAATCCGGGACAGCCCAAGGGCGAGCAGTTCTTC. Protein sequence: CASSWNPGQPKGEQFF.